Below, 13 T cell receptor beta chains from the same sample are listed, as sequenced in a study of T cell repertoires in cytomegalovirus infection. TCRdb used MiXCR to reprocess the reads, holding one entry per CDR3 protein. The sample carries roughly 310,000 distinct CDR3 sequences, around a sixth recorded once. The sample consisted of PBMCs. These receptors came from a human donor in good health (CMV status not recorded). Some clones in this sample may be carry-over from other donors' samples.

The sample holds a few counts of this clonotype. The chain is built from TRBV5-1 and TRBJ1-2, with 9 bases aligning to TRBD1. Germline V gene lookup returns CDR1 SGHRS and CDR2 YFSETQ. The CDR3 is 17 amino acids. The ends lost 4 bases at V and 4 bases at J; junction bases unmatched: 14. The CDR3 region is CASSATGQGSSGYGYTF. As DNA, the CDR3 is TGCGCCAGCAGCGCCACGGGACAGGGAAGTTCGGGCTATGGCTACACCTTC.

The chain joins TRBV24-1 to TRBJ2-5; the D is unclear. Trimming took off 9 bases at V and 5 bases at J, with 9 bases between the two ends. Germline V lookup: CDR1 KGHDR, CDR2 SFDVKD. This CDR3 comprises 11 residues. CDR3 sequence (DNA): TGTGCCACCGGCGATATGGAGACCCAGTACTTC. This codes for CATGDMETQYF.

This clonotype turned up a few times. V and J are TRBV14 and TRBJ2-5, with TRBD1 identical over 7 bases. The germline gives CDR1 SGHDN, CDR2 FVKESK. The CDR3 extends over 17 amino acids. Trimming at V came to 0 bases and at J to 5 bases, leaving 12 bases not matched to a gene. CDR3 sequence: CASSQEKATGVVETQYF. The CDR3 coding sequence is TGTGCCAGCAGCCAAGAAAAGGCCACAGGGGTTGTGGAGACCCAGTACTTC.

The chain has TRBV27 and TRBJ1-5, with D possibly being TRBD1 (5 bases). The germline gives CDR1 MNHEY, CDR2 SMNVEV (reference sequence). The length of the CDR3 is 15 residues. Trimming stripped 0 bases from V and 3 bases from J, with 9 bases between. The CDR3 DNA reads TGTGCCAGCAGTTTATCCGGGGGTTTCAATCAGCCCCAGCATTTT. It translates to CASSLSGGFNQPQHF.

The V gene is TRBV12-3 or TRBV12-4, the J gene TRBJ1-2; D unresolved. The CDR3 totals 12 residues. V was shortened by 5 bases and J by 4 bases, with 8 bases between the two germline ends. The CDR3 DNA reads TGTGCCAGCAGTACGGAAGCCTATGGCTACACCTTC. Residues: CASSTEAYGYTF.

The sample holds many counts of this clonotype. The chain joins TRBV7-3 to TRBJ2-1, with 8 bases matching TRBD1. V lost 5 bases, J lost 6 bases, and 6 bases stayed unmatched. The CDR3 runs to 14 residues. Germline CDR1 SGHTA, CDR2 FQGTGA. The DNA of the CDR3 is TGTGCCAGCAGCCGAGGGACAGGCTCCAATGAGCAGTTCTTC. This gives the protein CASSRGTGSNEQFF.

This clonotype was seen ten or more times. The genes are TRBV7-2 and TRBJ2-5; a possible D gene is TRBD2 (6 bases). Between the trimmed V and J ends, which lost 5 bases and 2 bases, there was a span of 12 bases. The CDR3 extends over 14 amino acids. Germline CDR1 reads SGHTA; CDR2 reads FQGNSA. The CDR3 DNA reads TGTGCCAGCAGCCCGGCGGGACTTCAAGAGACCCAGTACTTC. Protein: CASSPAGLQETQYF.

There are many counts of this clonotype. The chain uses TRBV7-2 and TRBJ1-1; no reliable D call. The V gene lost 5 bases and the J gene lost 2 bases, with 18 bases spanning the gap. The CDR3 has 16 amino acids. Germline loops: CDR1 SGHTA, CDR2 FQGNSA. The chain's CDR3 is CASSLMETILNTEAFF. In DNA, the CDR3 is TGTGCCAGCAGCCTCATGGAGACCATACTCAACACTGAAGCTTTCTTT.

This clonotype was recorded a few times. The rearrangement joins TRBV12-3 or TRBV12-4 to TRBJ2-7; 9 nucleotides line up with TRBD1. The CDR3 runs to 16 residues. Trimming removed 3 bases from V and 1 base from J; junction bases left unmatched: 7. This CDR3 reads CASSFWDREYSYEQYF. CDR3 in DNA: TGTGCCAGCAGTTTCTGGGACAGGGAATATTCCTACGAGCAGTACTTC.

This clonotype occurred a few times. The DNA for the CDR3 is TGTGCCACAACAGGGAACTCTGGAAACACCATATATTTT. Encoded protein: CATTGNSGNTIYF. This sequence joins TRBV11-2 and TRBJ1-3, with D possibly matching TRBD1 (6 bases). The CDR3 is 13 amino acids. The V end was cut by 10 bases, the J end by 0 bases, with 10 bases between. Per germline, CDR1 SGHAT and CDR2 FQNNGV. The whole variable domain, remainder taken from reference TRBV11-2 and TRBJ1-3, is EAGVAQSPRYKIIEKRQSVAFWCNPISGHATLYWYQQILGQGPKLLIQFQNNGVVDDSQLPKDRFSAERLKGVDSTLKIQPAKLEDSAVYLCATTGNSGNTIYFGEGSWLTVV.

V and J are TRBV28 and TRBJ1-2; D not certain. The CDR3 loop spans 13 amino acids. CDR1 and CDR2 (germline): MDHEN, SYDVKM. Trimming removed 4 bases at V and 3 bases at J, with 9 bases between. The CDR3 DNA reads TGTGCCAGCAGTTCACCTCCGGACTATGGCTACACCTTC. It codes for CASSSPPDYGYTF.

This clonotype was detected many times. The genes are TRBV6-1 and TRBJ2-2; either TRBD1 or TRBD2 may fit D (7 bases each). The CDR3 covers 15 residues. Germline CDR1 reads MNHNS; CDR2 reads SASEGT. The V end was cut by 2 bases, the J end by 6 bases, with 13 bases between. In nucleotides, the CDR3 is TGTGCCAGCAGTGAATCCTCAGGGGGGGCCGGGGAGCTGTTTTTT. This codes for CASSESSGGAGELFF.

This clonotype was detected many times. The chain employs TRBV7-6 and TRBJ1-1; D is ambiguous. Germline CDR1 SGHVS, CDR2 FNYEAQ. The CDR3 runs 11 residues. With 8 bases removed from V and 1 base from J, the gap between germline ends came to 5 bases. Here the CDR3 DNA reads TGTGCCAGCGGTACGAACACTGAAGCTTTCTTT. Its protein product is CASGTNTEAFF.